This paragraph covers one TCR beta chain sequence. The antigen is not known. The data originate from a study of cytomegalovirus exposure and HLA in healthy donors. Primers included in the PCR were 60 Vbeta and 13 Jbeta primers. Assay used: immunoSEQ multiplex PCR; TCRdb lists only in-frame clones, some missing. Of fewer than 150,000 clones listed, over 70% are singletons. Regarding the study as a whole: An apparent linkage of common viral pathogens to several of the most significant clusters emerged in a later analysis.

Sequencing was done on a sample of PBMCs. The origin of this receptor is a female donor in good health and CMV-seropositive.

In DNA form, the CDR3 reads TGTGCCATCAGCCCTGAGGGGGGCAATCAGCCCCAGCATTTT. It translates to CAISPEGGNQPQHF. The chain couples TRBV10-3 to TRBJ1-5; the D gene is possibly TRBD1 (6 bases). The CDR3 loop spans 14 amino acids. Germline V gene sequence: CDR1 ENHRY, CDR2 SYGVKD. V lost 6 bases to trimming and J lost 2 bases, with 11 bases between them.